This TCR beta chain originates from a study of beta chain features in type 1 diabetes. Study findings and constraints: More deletions and fewer insertions at VDJ junctions were seen in type 1 diabetes patients. Across patients, naive, central memory and Treg TCRB repertoires exhibited apparently greater similarity than was observed across healthy donors. In every one of the four CD4+ subsets, TCRB CDR3s were moderately but significantly shorter in Type 1 diabetes patients.

The entirety of the isolated RNA underwent reverse transcription, so expressed TCRB transcripts were sequenced. Clones were read by immunoSEQ multiplex PCR, and TCRdb kept only the in-frame ones, dropping some. The sample includes some 190,000 clones, around 8% of them seen just once. The CDR3 has 14 residues. The germline V gene has CDR1 SGHTA and CDR2 FQGNSA. With 1 base removed from V and 0 bases from J, the gap between germline ends came to 7 bases. This clone was seen ten or more times. Its antigen remains unknown. Markers CD45RO/CCR7/CD25/CD127/CD95/CD27 served to sort CD4+ naive, central memory, regulatory and stem cell-like memory cells. Purity exceeding 95% was reached by all sorted populations.

J is TRBJ2-7 and V is TRBV7-2; D gene unclear. The specimen sequenced was central memory CD4+ T cells from blood. This clonotype was sampled from a woman aged 40-49 years with type 1 diabetes. The CDR3 coding sequence is TGTGCCAGCAGCTTAGGCTCCTACTCCTACGAGCAGTACTTC. Translating gives CASSLGSYSYEQYF.